Reported below is one T cell receptor beta chain. Antigen: not known. TCRdb recomputed calls from the multiplex PCR reads with MiXCR, one row per CDR3 protein. Of about 270,000 distinct CDR3 sequences in the sample, about 30% are singletons; the top ten hold over 0.95%. The sample comes from a study of breast tumors, draining lymph nodes, adjacent tissues. Study findings and constraints: Luminal-like breast cancer showed significantly greater tumor-nontumor repertoire similarity than basal-like breast cancer did. Data only fit, rather than demonstrated, lymph node origin of most tumor T cells. The data were judged consistent with most tumor T cells coming from lymph node and expanding in tumor. Tumors had less TCR diversity than lymph nodes, more than nontumor tissue.

The V end was cut by 6 bases, the J end by 1 base, with 12 bases between. The CDR3 length is 14 residues. Germline loops: CDR1 MNHEY, CDR2 SVGAGI. Samples came from axillary lymph nodes draining the breast cancer. The clonotype comes from a female donor with breast cancer. Some clones in this sample may be carry-over from other donors' samples. Sequenced sample: axillary lymph node tissue. This rearrangement joins TRBV6-5 to TRBJ1-1, with a possible D match to TRBD1 (5 bases). CDR3 amino acids: CASRPTQGNTEAFF. CDR3 nucleotides: TGTGCCAGCAGACCAACCCAGGGGAACACTGAAGCTTTCTTT.